This paragraph reports one T cell receptor beta chain. The antigen it binds to is not known. Nothing much larger sits one base from this clone, and base qualities are not available. This sample is drawn from a study of CD8 T cells in Susac syndrome (dated by TCRdb to between 2018 and 2021). Concerning the study at large: Among the Susac syndrome patients who were sequenced, clinically active disease was present in 5 or 6 and clinical remission was observed in about eight. The study used repertoire sequencing to test whether antigen drove CD8+ T cell activation and differentiation in Susac syndrome. At the time of blood withdrawal, Susac syndrome patients were either therapy-naive, taking corticosteroids (with some also receiving IVIg), or on IVIg alone.

The research as a whole found: The study acknowledged that relatively few individuals were included in the TCR sequencing and HLA analysis. In the CD4+ T cell repertoire of Susac syndrome patients, clonal expansion was not detected.

RNA was extracted using the RNeasy kit, and roughly 0.5 to 1 ug of the RNA was reverse transcribed with random hexamers. The immunoSEQ multiplex PCR assay, covering 54 Vbeta and 13 Jbeta segments, was used to amplify TCR beta CDR3 regions. Bias from PCR amplification was corrected by using a synthetic template baseline for primer optimization and for computational correction. The authors' analysis ran thus. Only productive sequences were kept, with reads annotated to V, D and J genes according to IMGT and analyzed in immunoSEQ Analyzer. To calculate clonality, Shannon entropy was normalized by log2 of the number of productive unique sequences and then subtracted from one. For each patient and control, public and private clones were evaluated within the 100 most prevalent clones. Susac-specific clones were defined as absent from healthy and MS cohorts, over a thousand published viral clones and other ImmuneACCESS disease sequences. TCRdb passed the public sequencing reads through fastp at Q25 and MiXCR, retaining productive beta sequences. Merged by CDR3 protein, the rows form single entries marked with the most common genes and DNA. The V and J calls were not made by the authors but by TCRdb's processing. This sample holds about 120,000 distinct CDR3 sequences; 96% were observed only once. Roughly 0.14% of the sample belongs to the ten largest clones.

Peripheral blood CD8+ and CD4+ T cells from healthy donors, Susac syndrome patients and multiple sclerosis patients were profiled by high-throughput TCR beta sequencing. The Susac syndrome patients fulfilled recently defined diagnostic criteria for definite or probable disease. Bulk CD8+ and CD4+ T cells were purified magnetically by negative isolation, whereas CD8+ TEMRA cells were enriched by FACS. Blood was drawn into EDTA tubes, processed within 24 hours, and PBMCs were isolated by density gradient centrifugation. PBMCs destined for TCR sequencing were cryopreserved in liquid nitrogen and later thawed in a 37 °C water bath. A purity of at least 90% was achieved for sorted or isolated CD4+, CD8+ and CD8+ TEMRA cells. For CDR1 and CDR2, the germline V gene lists SGDLS and YYNGEE. Trimmed from V: 4 bases; trimmed from J: 2 bases; junction bases lacking a gene match: 10. From its cysteine to its phenylalanine, the CDR3 spans 16 amino acids. The read is trimmed to its CDR3 DNA, 48 bases read in frame from base 1.

The TCR sequence derives from a human donor with Susac syndrome. Material for sequencing was CD4+ T cells from PBMCs. The sequence joins TRBV9 to TRBJ1-1; 8 nucleotides in the junction match TRBD1. The nucleotide sequence is TGTGCCAGCAGCCGCACACAGGGGGGTAGCAACACTGAAGCTTTCTTT. This sequence encodes CASSRTQGGSNTEAFF.